The 13 T cell receptor beta chains in this list originate from one sample, sequenced in a study of identical twins. TCRdb fed the 5' RACE reads into MiXCR, producing one record per CDR3 protein. The sample carries about 450,000 distinct CDR3 sequences, about 18% recorded once. Material for sequencing was naive T cells sorted from blood. These TCRs come from a man between 50 and 59 years old in good health.

The chain uses TRBV4-2 and TRBJ1-5; possibly TRBD1 for D (6 bases). In germline, CDR1 is LGHNA, CDR2 YNFKEQ. The CDR3 length is 15 residues. V was trimmed by 5 bases and J by 4 bases, leaving 15 bases between them. The CDR3: CASSNSKGGNQPQHF. The CDR3, as DNA: TGTGCCAGCAGCAATTCTAAAGGGGGGAATCAGCCCCAGCATTTT.

The gene calls are TRBV25-1 and TRBJ2-3, with D possibly matching TRBD2 (6 bases). Trimming took off 7 bases at V and 2 bases at J, with 10 bases between the two ends. Germline V CDR1 and CDR2: MGHDK, SYGVNS. The CDR3 length is 13 residues. CDR3 sequence: CASTGLLTDTQYF. CDR3 DNA: TGTGCCAGCACGGGACTTCTCACAGATACGCAGTATTTT.

This rearrangement joins TRBV4-3 to TRBJ2-2, with D hard to call. The CDR3 runs to 17 residues. Germline CDR1 reads LGHNA; CDR2 reads YSLEER. V gave up 3 bases and J gave up 2 bases, with 16 bases separating them. CDR3 sequence: CASSHLDLFENTGELFF. CDR3 coding DNA: TGCGCCAGCAGCCACTTAGACCTTTTTGAAAACACCGGGGAGCTGTTTTTT.

This clonotype was recorded once. Given a much more abundant clone one base away, this may be a read error. V usage is TRBV4-1 and J usage is TRBJ2-2; D perhaps matches TRBD2 (6 bases). This CDR3 spans 14 amino acids. CDR1 MGHRA and CDR2 YSYEKL come from the germline V gene. The CDR3 region is CASSPQDNTGGLFF. CDR3 coding DNA: TGCGCCAGCAGCCCACAGGATAACACCGGGGGGCTGTTTTTT.

The chain carries TRBV7-2 and TRBJ1-2; tentatively, D is TRBD1 (5 bases). The CDR3 contains 14 residues. The V and J ends lost 2 bases and 7 bases respectively, with 14 bases between them. The germline V gene encodes CDR1 SGHTA and CDR2 FQGNSA. Written as DNA, the CDR3 is TGTGCCAGCAGCTTAAGAACCTGGGGCAGTGGCTACACCTTC. Translating it yields CASSLRTWGSGYTF.

The chain recombines TRBV6-2 or TRBV6-3 with TRBJ2-5; a weak D match, TRBD1 (5 bases). This CDR3 contains 18 residues. Trimming pared 5 bases from V and 0 bases from J, leaving 22 bases between. Germline CDR1 is MNHEY and CDR2 is SVGEGT. In DNA, the CDR3 is TGTGCCAGCAGTCGCTCCCCCAGACAGTTTATATACCAAGAGACCCAGTACTTC. Protein product: CASSRSPRQFIYQETQYF.

This clonotype was counted many times. V usage is TRBV2 and J usage is TRBJ2-5; either TRBD1 or TRBD2 may fit D (5 bases each). This CDR3 region has 15 residues. CDR1 and CDR2 (germline): SNHLY, FYNNEI. V was clipped by 6 bases and J by 10 bases, with 24 bases between them. CDR3 DNA sequence: TGTGCCAGCAGGTTTCCCAGGGACCCCAAGAGAAGCCAGTACTTC. Protein sequence: CASRFPRDPKRSQYF.

The chain employs TRBV11-2 and TRBJ2-1, with TRBD2 matching 11 bases. Germline V gene data show CDR1 as SGHAT and CDR2 as FQNNGV. V lost 2 bases and J lost 5; bases outside the gene matches: 5. This CDR3 comprises 16 residues. Here the CDR3 reads CASSLISGRGDNEQFF. In nucleotides, the CDR3 is TGTGCCAGCAGCTTAATTAGCGGGAGGGGCGACAATGAGCAGTTCTTC.

This clonotype turned up a few times. This sequence joins TRBV5-1 and TRBJ2-5; TRBD2 matches at 8 bases. There are 15 residues in the CDR3. Trimming removed 4 bases from V and 4 bases from J; junction bases left unmatched: 9. In germline, CDR1 is SGHRS, CDR2 YFSETQ. The CDR3 region has the DNA TGCGCCAGCAGCCCTAGCGCGGGAGGTCCAGAGACCCAGTACTTC. This sequence encodes CASSPSAGGPETQYF.

The chain carries TRBV15 and TRBJ2-1, with TRBD2 matching 10 bases. J gave up 4 bases and V 0 bases, and 12 bases lay outside the gene matches. Germline CDR1 reads LNHNV; CDR2 reads YYDKDF (reference sequence). The CDR3 contains 19 residues. CDR3 bases: TGTGCCACCAGCAGAGATCCGATAGCGGGGGGCGGTCTTTACAATGAGCAGTTCTTC. It translates to CATSRDPIAGGGLYNEQFF. Full variable domain (remainder filled in from reference TRBV15 and TRBJ2-1): DAMVIQNPRYQVTQFGKPVTLSCSQTLNHNVMYWYQQKSSQAPKLLFHYYDKDFNNEADTPDNFQSRRPNTSFCFLDIRSPGLGDTAMYLCATSRDPIAGGGLYNEQFFGPGTRLTVL.

This clonotype was seen only a few times. The chain is built from TRBV30 and TRBJ1-2; 7 nucleotides line up with TRBD1. Germline CDR1 reads GTSNPN; CDR2 reads SVGIG (reference sequence). The CDR3 sequence is 14 residues long. V gave up 0 bases and J gave up 8 bases; unmatched junction bases: 9. CDR3 in DNA: TGTGCCTGGAGTGTACGGGACAGAGGGGAGGGCTACACCTTC. Translation gives CAWSVRDRGEGYTF.

The chain couples TRBV28 to TRBJ2-5; possible D gene TRBD1, 5 bases. V was clipped by 2 bases and J by 10 bases, with 8 bases between them. This CDR3 is built from 11 residues. Germline CDR1 MDHEN, CDR2 SYDVKM. The CDR3 is CASSLGDSQYF. For the CDR3, the DNA is TGTGCCAGCAGTTTAGGCGACAGCCAGTACTTC.

Only a few counts were recorded for this clonotype. The chain has TRBV12-3 or TRBV12-4 and TRBJ2-3; 9 bases map to TRBD2. V lost 3 bases and J lost 3; bases outside the gene matches: 10. The CDR3 is 17 amino acids. CDR3 residues: CASSLTPGLAKTDTQYF. CDR3 in DNA: TGTGCCAGCAGTTTGACTCCGGGACTAGCCAAAACAGATACGCAGTATTTT.